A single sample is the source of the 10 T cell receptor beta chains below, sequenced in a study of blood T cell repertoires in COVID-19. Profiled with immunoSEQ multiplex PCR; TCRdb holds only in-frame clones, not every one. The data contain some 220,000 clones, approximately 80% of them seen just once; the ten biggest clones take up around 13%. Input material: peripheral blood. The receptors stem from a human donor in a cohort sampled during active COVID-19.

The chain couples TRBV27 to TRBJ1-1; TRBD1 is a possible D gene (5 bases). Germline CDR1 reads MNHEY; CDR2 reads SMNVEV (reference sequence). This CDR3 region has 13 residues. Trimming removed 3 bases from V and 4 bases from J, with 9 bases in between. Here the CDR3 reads CASSLAGLTEAFF. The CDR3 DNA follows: TGTGCCAGCAGTTTGGCGGGGCTCACTGAAGCTTTCTTT.

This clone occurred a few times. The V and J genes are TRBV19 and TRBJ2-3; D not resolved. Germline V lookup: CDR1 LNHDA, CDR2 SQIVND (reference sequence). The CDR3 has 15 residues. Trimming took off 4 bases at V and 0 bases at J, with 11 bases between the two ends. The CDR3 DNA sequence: TGTGCCAGTAGTACGCAGGTCTCTAGCACAGATACGCAGTATTTT. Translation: CASSTQVSSTDTQYF.

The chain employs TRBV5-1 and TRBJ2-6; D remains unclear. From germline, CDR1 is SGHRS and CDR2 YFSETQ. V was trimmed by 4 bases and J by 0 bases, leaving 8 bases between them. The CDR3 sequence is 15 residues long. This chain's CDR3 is CASSPGSSGANVLTF. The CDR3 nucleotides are TGCGCCAGCAGCCCCGGTAGCTCTGGGGCCAACGTCCTGACTTTC.

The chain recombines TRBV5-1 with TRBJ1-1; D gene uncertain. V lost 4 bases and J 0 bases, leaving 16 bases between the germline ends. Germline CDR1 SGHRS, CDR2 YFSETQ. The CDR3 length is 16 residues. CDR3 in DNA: TGCGCCAGCAGCCCTCTTGGAGGAGAACTGAACACTGAAGCTTTCTTT. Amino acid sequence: CASSPLGGELNTEAFF. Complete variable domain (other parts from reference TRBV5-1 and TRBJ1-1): KAGVTQTPRYLIKTRGQQVTLSCSPISGHRSVSWYQQTPGQGLQFLFEYFSETQRNKGNFPGRFSGRQFSNSRSEMNVSTLELGDSALYLCASSPLGGELNTEAFFGQGTRLTVV.

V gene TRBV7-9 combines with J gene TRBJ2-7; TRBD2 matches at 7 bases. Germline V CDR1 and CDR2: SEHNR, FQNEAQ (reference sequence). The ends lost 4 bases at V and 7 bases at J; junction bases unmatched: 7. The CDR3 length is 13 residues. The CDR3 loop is CASSYEWGGEQYF. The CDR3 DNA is TGTGCCAGCAGCTATGAGTGGGGAGGGGAGCAGTACTTC.

The CDR3: CASSLFRMNTEAFF. The CDR3 DNA sequence: TGTGCCAGCAGCTTGTTCAGGATGAACACTGAAGCTTTCTTT. This rearrangement joins TRBV5-6 to TRBJ1-1; no clear D gene. The V gene's germline CDR1 is SGHDT and CDR2 YYEEEE. The length of the CDR3 is 14 residues. V gave up 1 base and J gave up 0 bases, with 7 bases separating them.

CDR3 coding DNA: TGTGCCAGCAGTTTCCAGCTGGGCATCTACGAGCAGTACTTC. Translated: CASSFQLGIYEQYF. The rearrangement uses TRBV27 and TRBJ2-7; D unresolved. The CDR3 is 14 residues long. Germline assignment: CDR1 MNHEY and CDR2 SMNVEV (reference sequence). V lost 3 bases and J 3 bases, leaving 12 bases between the germline ends.

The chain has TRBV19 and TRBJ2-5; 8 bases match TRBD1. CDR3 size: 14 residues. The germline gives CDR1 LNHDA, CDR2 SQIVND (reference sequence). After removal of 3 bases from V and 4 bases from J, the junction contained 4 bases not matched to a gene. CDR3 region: CASSIQGAGETQYF. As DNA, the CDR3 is TGTGCCAGTAGTATCCAGGGGGCTGGAGAGACCCAGTACTTC.

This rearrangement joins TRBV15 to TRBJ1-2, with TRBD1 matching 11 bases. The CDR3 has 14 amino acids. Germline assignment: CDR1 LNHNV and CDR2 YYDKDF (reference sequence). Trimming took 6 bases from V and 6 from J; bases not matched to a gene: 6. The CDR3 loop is CATSLDRGRDGYTF. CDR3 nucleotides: TGTGCCACCAGTTTGGACAGGGGGCGGGATGGCTACACCTTC.

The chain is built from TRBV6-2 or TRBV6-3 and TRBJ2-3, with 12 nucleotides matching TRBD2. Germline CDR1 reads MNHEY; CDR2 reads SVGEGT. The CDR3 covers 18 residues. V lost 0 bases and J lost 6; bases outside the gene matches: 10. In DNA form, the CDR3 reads TGTGCCAGCAGTTACTCCCCCTTGACTAGCGGGAGTCGGGATACGCAGTATTTT. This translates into CASSYSPLTSGSRDTQYF.